A single T cell receptor (beta chain) is shown here with its context. This clonotype was seen just once. Its recognized antigen is unknown. No base quality information exists; no much larger clone differs at one position. A read on its own is weak evidence. From its cysteine to its phenylalanine, the CDR3 spans 15 amino acids. The retained sequence is limited to the CDR3, 45 bases, with the frame set at the first base. Via the germline V gene, CDR1 is SGHTA and CDR2 FQGNSA. V and J lose 1 base and 2 bases, and a span of 12 bases separates them. The library was produced with multiplex PCR. Instrument used: Illumina HiSeq 4000. CDR3 regions were amplified by Arm-PCR with iRepertoire HTBI primers to construct TCR beta libraries. Before sequencing, the PCR products went through gel purification. The paper's processing steps were these. Gene usage analysis of CDR3 amino acid clonotypes used the approximately 62 TRBV and 12 to 15 TRBJ segments found across samples. COPE and FqMerger were used to merge filtered high-quality paired reads into contigs. BLAST was used to align contigs to IMGT TRBV, TRBD and TRBJ reference genes, and CDR3 was defined according to IMGT. Highly expanded clones were defined as clonotypes with a frequency above 0.1%. Shannon entropy served as the measure of repertoire diversity, while the Gini coefficient captured V-J evenness. Public clonotypes were defined as clonotypes shared by more than one individual. The public sequencing data were trimmed at Q25 with fastp and processed into clonotypes with MiXCR by TCRdb, which kept only in-frame beta chains. One record per CDR3 amino acid sequence lists the most common genes and DNA. TCRdb's processing, not the authors' own work, is the source of the V and J calls. The sample table shows approximately 400,000 distinct CDR3 sequences, and about 16% are seen once. Over 15% of the sample lies in the top ten.

In light of the paper, this sample's time point label describes: newly diagnosed GD, antithyroid drugs for less than 3 months. For both TCR sequencing and RNA sequencing, RNA was extracted from PBMCs using TRIzol. The diagnosis of Graves' disease followed American Thyroid Association guidelines. Recruitment of patients was carried out at an endocrinology department in Xi'an, China. From each patient, approximately 10 milliliters of peripheral blood was collected into an EDTA anticoagulant tube. Ficoll Paque Plus density gradient separation was used to isolate PBMCs, and no further T cell sorting was performed. An Agilent 2100 Bioanalyzer and agarose gel were used to check RNA quality, while a NanoDrop 2000 measured RNA concentration. The sample originates from a study of regulatory T cells in long-lasting Graves disease (TCRdb year 2021). As for the study more broadly: Newly diagnosed Graves' disease patients had taken antithyroid drugs for less than 3 months. Persistent Graves' disease patients were compared with newly diagnosed Graves' disease patients by peripheral blood TCR sequencing and RNA sequencing. The study was conducted in China and was registered as a clinical trial. A total of around 35 samples were covered by TCR sequencing, comprising approximately 13 persistent and approximately 20 newly diagnosed Graves' disease patients. What the authors observed across the whole study: Persistent patients shared more public clonotypes among themselves (around 3,000) than newly diagnosed patients did (approximately 900). The small sample size was acknowledged by the authors as a limitation that may reduce accuracy. Lower TCR Shannon entropy and fewer highly expanded clones were observed in persistent Graves' disease patients than in newly diagnosed patients, which suggested clonal expansion. Preferential use of TRBV28, TRBJ1-2 and TRBJ2-5 was observed in persistent disease, whereas TRBV20-1 and TRBJ2-1 were favored in newly diagnosed disease. Sequencing and analysis were limited to the TCR beta chain. Peripheral blood alone was examined, since thyroid tissue, which constituted the primary lesion, could not be accessed.

The sample was also linked to a second study, of T cells in Graves' hyperthyroidism and ophthalmopathy. Per the second study: Stable Graves' hyperthyroidism was defined as no progression to ophthalmopathy during 18 months of follow-up. Hyperthyroidism patients were newly diagnosed, with disease duration under 2 months, and aged 18 to 65 years. Patients with uncontrolled infections, other autoimmune diseases, pregnancy or lactation were excluded. Clinical symptoms, serum thyroxine and TRAb, thyroid ultrasound, and orbital computed tomography formed the basis for the diagnoses. For the first round of RT-PCR on the TCR CDR3, the HTBI primer set was used together with the Qiagen OneStep RT-PCR kit. Most expanded thyroid clonotypes (frequency above 0.001) were also detected in blood, a finding suggesting that blood repertoires may reflect thyroid immune responses. A model built on a 13 V-J signature distinguished ophthalmopathy from stable hyperthyroidism, reaching roughly 88% sensitivity and approximately 83% specificity in cross-validation and 80%/75% in testing. In validation, progression to ophthalmopathy was predicted by the model with around 71% sensitivity and just over 72% specificity, a median of about 6 months before onset. To identify distinguishing TCR V-J signatures, a discovery cohort of around 98 patients was used, comprising 43 with Graves' ophthalmopathy and around 57 with stable Graves' hyperthyroidism. Whether ophthalmopathy could be predicted prospectively was tested in an independent validation cohort made up of 18 to 20 hyperthyroidism patients plus 17 patients who later progressed to ophthalmopathy. The approximately 98 discovery patients were randomly divided into training and test sets at a 7:3 ratio. In about 6 Graves' hyperthyroidism patients, the study also compared T-cell repertoires from thyroid tissue with T-cell repertoires from blood. Following sampling, methimazole starting at 30 mg daily was given to hyperthyroidism patients, and high-dose intravenous methylprednisolone was given to ophthalmopathy patients. Libraries were constructed in a second round of multiplex PCR, after which size selection and purification were performed. The libraries were sequenced on an Illumina HiSeq2000 using paired-end 100 bp reads. SOAPnuke was used to process the raw data, throwing out any read that contained adapters or uncalled bases, had a mean Phred below 15, or lacked an exact constant-primer or identifier match. COPE v1.2.5 was used to merge the high-quality paired reads, and each unique nucleotide sequence was defined as a clonotype. MiTCR v1.1 was used to align clonotypes to the IMGT TRBV, TRBD and TRBJ reference segments. Only V-J combinations with frequency above 0.0001, covering roughly 99% of repertoires, were analysed. The TCS score was defined as the ratio of F50 (clonal expansion) to E x V (chaos), calculated using BLOSUM62-based TCRdist between CDR3 peptides within each V-J. Welch's t-statistics and random forest reduced roughly 500 V-J features to roughly 13, which were used in a naive Bayes classifier (R e1071). Sample size was not statistically predetermined, and blinding of investigators to group allocation was not performed. The paper reports TCR Vbeta CDR3 sequencing of 140 or so peripheral blood samples: approximately 41 ophthalmopathy, under 80 hyperthyroidism and around 17 progressor patients.

This receptor chain uses TRBV7-2 and TRBJ2-7; the D gene is tentatively TRBD1 or TRBD2, each matching 5 bases. The specimen was peripheral blood mononuclear cells (PBMCs), collected at new diagnosis, from a patient treated with antithyroid drugs. The TCR originated in a woman younger than 45 with Graves disease. Donor details come from another sample of the same person, matched by shared clones. The DNA reads TGTGCCAGCAGCTTAGACGGGGCGCCCCCCTACGAGCAGTACTTC. This gives the protein CASSLDGAPPYEQYF.